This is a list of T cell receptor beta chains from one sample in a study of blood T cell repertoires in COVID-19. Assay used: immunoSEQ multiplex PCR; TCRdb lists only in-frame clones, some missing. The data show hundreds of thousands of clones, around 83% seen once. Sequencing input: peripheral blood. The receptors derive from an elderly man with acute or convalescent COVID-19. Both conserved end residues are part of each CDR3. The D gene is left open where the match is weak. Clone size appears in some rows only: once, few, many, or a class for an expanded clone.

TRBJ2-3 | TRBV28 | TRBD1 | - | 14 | CASRWTGRTDTQYF | TGTGCCAGCAGGTGGACAGGGCGAACAGATACGCAGTATTTT
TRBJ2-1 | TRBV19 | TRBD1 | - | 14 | CASSGGQGEDEQFF | TGTGCCAGTAGTGGAGGACAGGGTGAGGATGAGCAGTTCTTC
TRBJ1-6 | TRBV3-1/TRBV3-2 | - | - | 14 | CASSFGGVDSPLHF | TGTGCCAGCAGCTTTGGGGGCGTCGATTCACCCCTCCACTTT
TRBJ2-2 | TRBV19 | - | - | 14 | CASSGGTSRGELFF | TGTGCCAGTAGTGGCGGGACTTCTCGGGGGGAGCTGTTTTTT
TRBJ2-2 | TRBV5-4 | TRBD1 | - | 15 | CASSHGTGNTGELFF | TGTGCCAGCAGCCATGGGACAGGGAACACCGGGGAGCTGTTTTTT
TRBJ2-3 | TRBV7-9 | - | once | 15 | CASSHLRLLTDTQYF | TGTGCCAGCAGCCATCTTAGATTGTTGACAGATACGCAGTATTTT
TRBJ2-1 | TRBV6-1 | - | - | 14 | CASSESLSYNEQFF | TGTGCCAGCAGTGAGAGCCTATCCTACAATGAGCAGTTCTTC
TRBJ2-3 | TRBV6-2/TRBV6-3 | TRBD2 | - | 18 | CASSRLAGGVASTDTQYF | TGTGCCAGCAGCCGACTAGCGGGAGGGGTCGCTAGCACAGATACGCAGTATTTT
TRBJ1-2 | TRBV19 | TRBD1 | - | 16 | CASSIPPGQANYGYTF | TGTGCCAGTAGTATACCACCGGGACAGGCTAACTATGGCTACACCTTC
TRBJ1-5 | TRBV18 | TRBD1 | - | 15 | CASSAGQGGNQPQHF | TGTGCCAGCTCAGCCGGACAGGGTGGCAATCAGCCCCAGCATTTT
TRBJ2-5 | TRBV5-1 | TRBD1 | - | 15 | CASSSGQVEQETQYF | TGCGCCAGCAGCTCCGGACAGGTGGAACAAGAGACCCAGTACTTC
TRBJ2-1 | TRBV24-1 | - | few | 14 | CATSVGGLYNEQFF | TGTGCCACCAGTGTAGGGGGTCTCTACAATGAGCAGTTCTTC
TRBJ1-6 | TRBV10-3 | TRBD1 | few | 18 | CAISEFGQGRAYNSPLHF | TGTGCCATCAGTGAATTCGGACAGGGTAGGGCCTATAATTCACCCCTCCACTTT
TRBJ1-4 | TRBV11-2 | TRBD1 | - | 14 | CASSFDREVEKLFF | TGTGCCAGCAGCTTTGACAGGGAAGTTGAAAAACTGTTTTTT
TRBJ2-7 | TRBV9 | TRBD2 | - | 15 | CASSVSGTRSYEQYF | TGTGCCAGCAGCGTCTCCGGGACTAGGTCCTACGAGCAGTACTTC
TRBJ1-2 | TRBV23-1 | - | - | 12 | CASSHREGGYTF | TGCGCCAGCAGTCATCGGGAGGGTGGCTACACCTTC
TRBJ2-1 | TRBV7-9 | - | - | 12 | CASSLDSPMWFF | TGTGCCAGCAGCTTGGACAGCCCCATGTGGTTCTTC
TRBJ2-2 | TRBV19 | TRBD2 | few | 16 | CASRTLLAGATGELFF | TGTGCCAGTAGGACATTACTAGCGGGGGCCACCGGGGAGCTGTTTTTT
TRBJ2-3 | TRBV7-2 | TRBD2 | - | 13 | CASSSLAGDTQYF | TGTGCCAGCAGCTCGCTAGCGGGAGATACGCAGTATTTT
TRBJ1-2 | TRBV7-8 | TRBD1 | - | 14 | CASSSSGTGPGYTF | TGTGCCAGCAGCTCCAGCGGGACAGGTCCTGGCTACACCTTC
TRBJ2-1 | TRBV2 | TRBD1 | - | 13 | CASRDRAVNEQFF | TGTGCCAGCCGGGACAGGGCCGTCAATGAGCAGTTCTTC
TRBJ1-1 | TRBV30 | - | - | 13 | CAWSVVGPPKSFF | TGTGCCTGGAGTGTCGTGGGGCCTCCGAAGTCTTTCTTT
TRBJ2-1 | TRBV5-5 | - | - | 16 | CASSSSTSYSYNEQFF | TGTGCCAGCAGCTCCTCAACGAGTTACTCCTACAATGAGCAGTTCTTC
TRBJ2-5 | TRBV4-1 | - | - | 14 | CASSQVFGQETQYF | TGCGCCAGCAGCCAAGTATTCGGGCAAGAGACCCAGTACTTC
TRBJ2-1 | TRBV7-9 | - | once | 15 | CASSLQGSSYNEQFF | TGTGCCAGCAGCTTACAAGGGAGCTCCTACAATGAGCAGTTCTTC
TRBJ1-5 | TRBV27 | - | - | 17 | CASSFGGGARSNQPQHF | TGTGCCAGCAGTTTTGGCGGGGGGGCGAGGAGCAATCAGCCCCAGCATTTT
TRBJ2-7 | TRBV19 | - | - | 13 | CASSKRGSYEQYF | TGTGCCAGTAGTAAACGGGGTTCCTACGAGCAGTACTTC
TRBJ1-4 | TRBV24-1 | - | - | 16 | CATSDRRFATNEKLFF | TGTGCCACCAGTGACCGCAGATTTGCAACTAATGAAAAACTGTTTTTT